The count of the clone carrying this TCR beta chain is one. The target antigen is unknown. Method: immunoSEQ multiplex PCR; TCRdb's copy keeps in-frame clones and lacks some. The table shows roughly 87,000 clones, with about 88% occurring only once. CDR1 and CDR2 from the germline V gene are LGHDT and YNNKEL (reference sequence). This CDR3 contains 15 residues. V gave up 2 bases and J gave up 3 bases, with 12 bases separating them. The record originates from a study of T cell responses to AZD1222 COVID-19 vaccine. Study conclusions and caveats: The donor cohort was predominantly white British with a female majority, and clonal diversity may have been underestimated. Without day 14 samples, only post-peak T cell repertoires were studied.

The chain combines TRBV3-1 (or the pseudogene TRBV3-2) with TRBJ2-3; a possible D gene is TRBD1 (5 bases). This receptor was obtained from an adult who received the AZD1222 COVID-19 vaccine. Material: peripheral blood, obtained 28 days after the second AZD1222 dose. In DNA form, the CDR3 reads TGTGCCAGCAGCCAACCAGGGTTTGGAACAGATACGCAGTATTTT. Its protein is CASSQPGFGTDTQYF.